This entry is about one TCR beta chain. Its antigen has not been determined. No base-level quality is on record; no much larger clone is a single base apart. This entry is derived from a study of identical twins listed by TCRdb under 2016. Some background on the complete study: TCR alpha and beta repertoires from monozygotic twins, unrelated adults of various ages and cord blood were deep-sequenced to test whether fetal clonotypes persist. To rule out contamination, replicate twin experiments were performed at different times with different library preparation protocols. What the study reported, not specific to this receptor: Out-of-frame TCR alpha sequences shared between twins showed an excess of low generation-probability sequences compared with coincidental sharing between unrelated individuals. The excess sharing between twins in beta out-of-frame sequences was weaker because fewer shared sequences reduced the signal-to-noise ratio. Invariant T cells such as MAIT and iNKT could partly confound zero-insertion analyses, though diverse VJ usage argued against this for most clonotypes. Abundant cord blood beta clonotypes carried fewer insertions; young adult naive repertoires showed a weaker similar trend, while memory repertoires showed none. Conclusions relied on cross-sectional statistical analysis, since the same donors could not be followed over many years. Out-of-frame TCR alpha sharing in monozygotic twins was systematically underestimated by recombination models, whereas sharing between unrelated individuals was in agreement with the recombination models.

The library was obtained by 5' RACE. The sequencer listed for this sample is Illumina HiSeq 2000. Template switching introduced a universal primer binding site; the final cDNA contained a unique molecular identifier, enabling accurate counting of TCR cDNA molecules. First-strand cDNA for TCR alpha and beta chains was synthesized from specific primers in the conserved constant-segment region. To control for contamination, each cDNA library was double barcoded with a SMART-Mk sample barcode plus Illumina barcodes. TruSeq adapter sequences along with Illumina sample barcodes were introduced in two successive PCR steps. The Illumina HiSeq platform was used with custom primers to sequence TCR alpha and beta cDNA libraries. The authors processed their data as follows. Unique molecular identifiers were extracted from raw reads with MiGEC, and CDR3 positions were determined with MiXCR. Recombination models were inferred per individual with the repgenHMM and IGoR tools using an EM algorithm. The tcR package in R was used for shared clonotype analysis, with sharing normalized by the product of cloneset sizes. To study raw recombination free of thymic and clonal selection effects, out-of-frame nonproductive sequences were analyzed. TCRdb reworked the public reads: Q25 trimming with fastp, MiXCR clone assembly, productive beta chains retained. Rows with a matching CDR3 protein are joined into one entry that keeps the most common DNA and genes. The V and J calls here are based on TCRdb, not the publication. The sample table holds 500,000 to 700,000 distinct CDR3 sequences, of which roughly 7.1% were seen once. The ten largest clonotypes hold roughly 1.6% of the sample.

Every donor was a healthy Caucasian. The twin cohort consisted of three pairs of female monozygotic twins, all aged roughly 18 to 30 years. Peripheral blood mononuclear cells were the source from which RNA for the TCR libraries was isolated. This same sample was also taken into another study, of yellow fever vaccine responses in identical twins. The second study reports: The authors reported that the T cell response to vaccination in identical twins appeared partly convergent and partly personalized. In the study, vaccine-responding T cell clones were precisely tracked in identical twins.

Sequencing used PBMCs. This clonotype was sampled from a woman between 18 and 29 years old in good health.

The nucleotides read TGCAGTGCTAGGAAAAGGGGGGTGGAGATGCGTCAGCCCCAGCATTTT. Its translation reads: CSARKRGVEMRQPQHF. The V and J genes are TRBV20-1 and TRBJ1-5; the D segment could be TRBD1, given 6 matching bases. Trimming takes 3 bases from V and 6 bases from J, and the germline ends sit 21 bases apart. CDR1 DFQATT and CDR2 SNEGSKA were looked up in the germline V gene (reference sequence). The cysteine opens and the phenylalanine closes a CDR3 of 16 amino acids. Left in the record is the CDR3 DNA by itself, 48 bases read in frame from the first base.